The 9 T cell receptor beta chains below all came from one sample that was sequenced in a study of cytomegalovirus exposure and HLA in healthy donors. TCRdb's table, derived via immunoSEQ multiplex PCR, lists solely in-frame clones and lacks some. The top ten clones hold approximately 1.3% of a sample with under 100,000 clones, 95% to 96% of them seen once. Sequencing input: PBMCs. The receptors come from a woman between 18 and 30 years old in good health and CMV-seronegative.

The V gene is TRBV19, the J gene TRBJ2-7; D possibly corresponds to TRBD2 (6 bases). The CDR3 is made up of 14 amino acids. Germline V gene sequence: CDR1 LNHDA, CDR2 SQIVND (reference sequence). The V and J ends lost 3 bases and 5 bases respectively, with 14 bases between them. CDR3 bases: TGTGCCAGTAGTATCCCCGGGACTGGTGACGAGCAGTACTTC. Protein product: CASSIPGTGDEQYF.

The CDR3: CAISAAGAQETQYF. CDR3 in DNA: TGTGCCATCAGTGCAGCGGGAGCCCAAGAGACCCAGTACTTC. V is TRBV10-3 and J is TRBJ2-5, with 8 bases identical to TRBD2. The CDR3 totals 14 residues. J gave up 1 base and V 4 bases, and 2 bases lay outside the gene matches. From germline, CDR1 is ENHRY and CDR2 SYGVKD.

The chain combines TRBV7-2 with TRBJ2-2, with D unclear. V was pared by 2 bases and J by 3 bases, with 4 bases between. The CDR3 spans 13 residues. The germline CDR1 and CDR2 sequences are SGHTA and FQGNSA. CDR3: CASSLTDTGELFF. CDR3 in DNA: TGTGCCAGCAGCTTAACGGACACCGGGGAGCTGTTTTTT.

This clone appeared once. V usage is TRBV28 and J usage is TRBJ1-4; D possibly corresponds to TRBD1 (5 bases). Trimming removed 2 bases from V and 2 bases from J, with 12 bases in between. The germline V gene has CDR1 MDHEN and CDR2 SYDVKM. The CDR3 is 16 residues long. CDR3 DNA sequence: TGTGCCAGCAGTTTAACCTTCGGGGGGACTAATGAAAAACTGTTTTTT. It encodes CASSLTFGGTNEKLFF.

The CDR3 bases are TGCAGCGTTGAGATTGGGCTCTCGAATGAGCAGTTCTTC. Its translation is CSVEIGLSNEQFF. The V call is TRBV29-1, the J call TRBJ2-1; D is unclear. Germline V CDR1 and CDR2: SQVTM, ANQGSEA. The CDR3 runs to 13 residues. V lost 3 bases and J lost 7, with 13 bases in between.

V is TRBV28 and J is TRBJ2-3; D is uncertain. Trimming cost V 1 base and J 0 bases, with 11 bases left between them. In germline, CDR1 is MDHEN, CDR2 SYDVKM. This CDR3 contains 16 residues. The CDR3 DNA follows: TGTGCCAGCAGTTTATCGAAGTGGAGTAGCACAGATACGCAGTATTTT. It translates to CASSLSKWSSTDTQYF.

This clone occurred a few times. V is TRBV27 and J is TRBJ1-2; 11 nucleotides agree with TRBD1. This CDR3 has 13 amino acids. Germline trimming cut 5 bases from V and 8 bases from J; bases unmatched to any gene: 4. The germline V gene encodes CDR1 MNHEY and CDR2 SMNVEV (reference sequence). In DNA form, the CDR3 reads TGTGCCAGCAGTCCCGGGACAGGGGGAGGCTACACCTTC. Translated: CASSPGTGGGYTF.

The chain carries TRBV10-2 and TRBJ2-1; 8 positions agree with TRBD1. The V gene's germline CDR1 is WSHSY and CDR2 SAAADI. With V trimmed by 3 bases and J by 8 bases, 12 bases remained unmatched. This CDR3 has 16 residues. Here the CDR3 DNA reads TGCGCCAGCAGTGACCACCGCTGGACAGGGATTGATGAGCAGTTCTTC. It specifies CASSDHRWTGIDEQFF.

This chain links TRBV4-2 with TRBJ2-7; 8 bases match TRBD1. Germline V gives CDR1 LGHNA, CDR2 YNFKEQ. The J segment lost 4 bases and the V segment lost 0 bases, leaving 8 bases of the junction unmatched. The CDR3 has 16 amino acids. The CDR3 is CASSQEDDRGTYEQYF. In DNA form, the CDR3 reads TGTGCCAGCAGCCAAGAAGATGACAGGGGCACATACGAGCAGTACTTC.